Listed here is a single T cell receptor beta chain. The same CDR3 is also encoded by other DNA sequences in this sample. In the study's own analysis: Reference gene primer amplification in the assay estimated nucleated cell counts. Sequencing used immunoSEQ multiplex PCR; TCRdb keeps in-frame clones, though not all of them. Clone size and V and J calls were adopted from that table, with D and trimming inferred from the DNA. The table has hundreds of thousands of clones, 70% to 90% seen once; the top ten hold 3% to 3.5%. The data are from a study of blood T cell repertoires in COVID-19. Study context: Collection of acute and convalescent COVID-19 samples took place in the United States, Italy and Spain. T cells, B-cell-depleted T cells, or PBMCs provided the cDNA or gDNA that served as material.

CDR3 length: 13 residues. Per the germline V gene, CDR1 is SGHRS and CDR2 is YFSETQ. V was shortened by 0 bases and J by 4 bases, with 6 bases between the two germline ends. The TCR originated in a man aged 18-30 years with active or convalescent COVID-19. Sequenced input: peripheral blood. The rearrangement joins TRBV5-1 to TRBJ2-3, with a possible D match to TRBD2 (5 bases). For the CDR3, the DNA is TGCGCCAGCAGCTTGGAGGGAGCAGATACGCAGTATTTT. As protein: CASSLEGADTQYF. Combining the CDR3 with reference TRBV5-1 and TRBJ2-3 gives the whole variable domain KAGVTQTPRYLIKTRGQQVTLSCSPISGHRSVSWYQQTPGQGLQFLFEYFSETQRNKGNFPGRFSGRQFSNSRSEMNVSTLELGDSALYLCASSLEGADTQYFGPGTRLTVL.